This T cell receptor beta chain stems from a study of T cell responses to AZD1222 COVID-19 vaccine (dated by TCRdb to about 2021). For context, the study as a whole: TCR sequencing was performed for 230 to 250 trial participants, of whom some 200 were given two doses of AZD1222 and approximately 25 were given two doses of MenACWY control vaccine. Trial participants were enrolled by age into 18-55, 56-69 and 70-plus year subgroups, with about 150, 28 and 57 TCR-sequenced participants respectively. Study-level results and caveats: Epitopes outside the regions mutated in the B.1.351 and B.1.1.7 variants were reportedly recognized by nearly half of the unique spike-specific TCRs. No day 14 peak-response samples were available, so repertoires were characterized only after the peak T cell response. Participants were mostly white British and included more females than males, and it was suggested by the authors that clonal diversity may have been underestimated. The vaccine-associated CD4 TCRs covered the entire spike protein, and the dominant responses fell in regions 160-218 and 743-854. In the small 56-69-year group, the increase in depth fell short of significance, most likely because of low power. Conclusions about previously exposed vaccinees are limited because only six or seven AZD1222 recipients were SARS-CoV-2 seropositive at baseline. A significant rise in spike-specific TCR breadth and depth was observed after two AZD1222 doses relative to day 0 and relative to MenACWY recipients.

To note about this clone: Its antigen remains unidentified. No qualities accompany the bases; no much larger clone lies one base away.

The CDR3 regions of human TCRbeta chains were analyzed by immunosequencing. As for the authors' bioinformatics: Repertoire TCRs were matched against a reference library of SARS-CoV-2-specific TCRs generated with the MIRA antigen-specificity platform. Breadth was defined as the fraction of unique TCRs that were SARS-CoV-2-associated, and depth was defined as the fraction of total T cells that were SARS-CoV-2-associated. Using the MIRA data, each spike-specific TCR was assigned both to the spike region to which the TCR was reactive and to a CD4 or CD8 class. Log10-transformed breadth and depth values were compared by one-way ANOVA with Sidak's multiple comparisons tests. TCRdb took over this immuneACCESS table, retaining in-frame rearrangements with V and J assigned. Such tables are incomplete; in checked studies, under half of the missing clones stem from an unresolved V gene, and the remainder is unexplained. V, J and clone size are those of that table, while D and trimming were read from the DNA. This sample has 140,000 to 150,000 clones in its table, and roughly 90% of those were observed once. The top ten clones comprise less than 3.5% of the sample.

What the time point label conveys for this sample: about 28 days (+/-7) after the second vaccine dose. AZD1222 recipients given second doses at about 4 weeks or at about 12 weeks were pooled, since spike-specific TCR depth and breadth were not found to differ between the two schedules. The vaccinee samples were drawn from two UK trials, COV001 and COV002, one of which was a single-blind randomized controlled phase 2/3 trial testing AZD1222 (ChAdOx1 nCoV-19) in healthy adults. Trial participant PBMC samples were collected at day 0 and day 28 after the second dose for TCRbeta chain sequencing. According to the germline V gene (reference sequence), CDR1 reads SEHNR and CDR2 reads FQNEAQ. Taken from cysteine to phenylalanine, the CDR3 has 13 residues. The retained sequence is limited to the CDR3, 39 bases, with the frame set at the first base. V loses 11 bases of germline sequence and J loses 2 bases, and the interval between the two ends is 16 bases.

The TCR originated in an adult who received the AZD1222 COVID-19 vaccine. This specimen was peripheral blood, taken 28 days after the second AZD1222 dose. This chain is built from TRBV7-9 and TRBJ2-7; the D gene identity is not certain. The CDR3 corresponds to CASQGASAYEQYF. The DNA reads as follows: TGTGCCTCGCAAGGTGCATCCGCCTACGAGCAGTACTTC.